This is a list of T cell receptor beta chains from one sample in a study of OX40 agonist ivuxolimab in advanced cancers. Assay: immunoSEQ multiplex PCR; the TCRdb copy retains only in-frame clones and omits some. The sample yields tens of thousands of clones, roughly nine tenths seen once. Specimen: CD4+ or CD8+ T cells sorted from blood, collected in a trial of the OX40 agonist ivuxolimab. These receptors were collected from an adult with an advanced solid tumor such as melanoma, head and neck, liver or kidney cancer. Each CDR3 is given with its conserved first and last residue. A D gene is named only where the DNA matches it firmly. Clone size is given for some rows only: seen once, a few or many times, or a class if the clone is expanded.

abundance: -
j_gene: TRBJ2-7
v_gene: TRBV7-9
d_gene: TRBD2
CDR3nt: TGTGCCAGCAGCCCGTCCGGGACTAGCTTCCACGAGCAGTACTTC
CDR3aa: CASSPSGTSFHEQYF

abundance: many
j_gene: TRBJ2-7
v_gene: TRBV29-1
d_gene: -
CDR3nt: TGCAGCGTGCGGGGGAAGGACAGCTCCTACGAGCAGTACTTC
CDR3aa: CSVRGKDSSYEQYF

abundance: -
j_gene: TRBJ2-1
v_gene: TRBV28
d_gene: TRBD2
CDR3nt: TGTGCCAGCAGTTTGTCTAGCGGCTCCTACAATGAGCAGTTCTTC
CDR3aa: CASSLSSGSYNEQFF

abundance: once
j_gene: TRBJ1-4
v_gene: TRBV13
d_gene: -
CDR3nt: TGTGCCAGCAGTCCGAAGCTAGGAGCTAATGAAAAACTGTTTTTT
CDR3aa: CASSPKLGANEKLFF

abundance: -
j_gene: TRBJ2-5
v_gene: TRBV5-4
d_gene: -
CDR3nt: TGTGCCAGCAGCTTGACGGCGGGTGAAGAGACCCAGTACTTC
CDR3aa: CASSLTAGEETQYF

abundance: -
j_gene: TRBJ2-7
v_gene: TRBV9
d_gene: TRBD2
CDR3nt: TGTGCCAGCAGCGCGGGGGGCTCCTACGAGCAGTACTTC
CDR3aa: CASSAGGSYEQYF

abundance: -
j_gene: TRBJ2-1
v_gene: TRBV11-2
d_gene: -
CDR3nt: TGTGCCAGCAGCTTGTGGGACTCTTCCTACAATGAGCAGTTCTTC
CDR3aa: CASSLWDSSYNEQFF

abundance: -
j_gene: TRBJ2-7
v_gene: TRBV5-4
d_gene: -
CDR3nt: TGTGCCAGCAGCTTGGAAACCGGGCTCTCATCCTACGAGCAGTACTTC
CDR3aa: CASSLETGLSSYEQYF

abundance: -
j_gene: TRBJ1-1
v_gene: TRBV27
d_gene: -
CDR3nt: TGTGCCAGCAGTTTATGGACACCTAGAAACACTGAAGCTTTCTTT
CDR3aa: CASSLWTPRNTEAFF

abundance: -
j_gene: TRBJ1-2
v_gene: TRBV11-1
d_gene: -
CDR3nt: TGTGCCAGCAGCTTTCAAGTCGAGGGTAACTATGGCTACACCTTC
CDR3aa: CASSFQVEGNYGYTF

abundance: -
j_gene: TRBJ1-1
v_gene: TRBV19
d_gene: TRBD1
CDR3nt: TGTGCCACCAAAGGGGGACAGGGGGTGCTGAACACTGAAGCTTTCTTT
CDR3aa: CATKGGQGVLNTEAFF

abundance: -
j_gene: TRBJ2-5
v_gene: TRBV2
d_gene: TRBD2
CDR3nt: TGTGCCAGCAGCTTCCTGGGAGCGGGGCTACAAGAGACCCAGTACTTC
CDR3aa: CASSFLGAGLQETQYF

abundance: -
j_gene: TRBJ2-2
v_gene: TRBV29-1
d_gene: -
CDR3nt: TGCAGCGTTGTAGGGGGTAATACCGGGGAGCTGTTTTTT
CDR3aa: CSVVGGNTGELFF

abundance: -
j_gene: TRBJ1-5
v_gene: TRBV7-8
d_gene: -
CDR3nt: TGTGCCAGCAGCCATACACGACAGGCTAGCAATCAGCCCCAGCATTTT
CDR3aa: CASSHTRQASNQPQHF

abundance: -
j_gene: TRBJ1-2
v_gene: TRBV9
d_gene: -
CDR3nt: TGTGCCAGCAGCGACGGGGTGCCCTATGGCTACACCTTC
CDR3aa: CASSDGVPYGYTF

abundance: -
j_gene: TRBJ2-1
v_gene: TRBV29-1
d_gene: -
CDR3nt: TGCAGCGTTGCTGGGGGCGACTTTAGTGGTAATGAGCAGTTCTTC
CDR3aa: CSVAGGDFSGNEQFF

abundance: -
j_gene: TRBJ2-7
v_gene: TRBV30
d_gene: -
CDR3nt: TGTGCCTCCCGGGACCCCGCCTACGAGCAGTACTTC
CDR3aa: CASRDPAYEQYF

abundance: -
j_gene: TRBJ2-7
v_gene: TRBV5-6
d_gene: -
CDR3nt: TGTGCCAGCAGCCTTGACTACGAGCAGTACTTC
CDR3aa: CASSLDYEQYF

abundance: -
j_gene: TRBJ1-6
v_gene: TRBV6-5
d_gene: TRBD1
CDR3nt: TGTGCCAGCAGAAGACAGGGGAATTCACCCCTCCACTTT
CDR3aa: CASRRQGNSPLHF

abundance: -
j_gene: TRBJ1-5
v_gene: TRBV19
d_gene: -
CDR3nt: TGTGCCAGTAGTAGTGAGACGAGACAGCCCCAGCATTTT
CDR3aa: CASSSETRQPQHF

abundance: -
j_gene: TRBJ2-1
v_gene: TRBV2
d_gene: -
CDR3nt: TGTGCCAGCAGTATAGGAAACTCCTACAATGAGCAGTTCTTC
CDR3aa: CASSIGNSYNEQFF

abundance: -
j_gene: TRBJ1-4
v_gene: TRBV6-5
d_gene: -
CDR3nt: TGTGCCAGCAGTTCTTTAGATTCAACTAATGAAAAACTGTTTTTT
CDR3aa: CASSSLDSTNEKLFF

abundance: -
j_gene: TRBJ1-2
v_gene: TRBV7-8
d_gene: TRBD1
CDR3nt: TGTGCCAGCAGCCCGCTCAGGGGGGACAGGGTTCTTGGCTATGGCTACACCTTC
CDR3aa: CASSPLRGDRVLGYGYTF

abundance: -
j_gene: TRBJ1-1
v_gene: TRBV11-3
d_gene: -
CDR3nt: TGTGCCAGCAGCAGGTACGGAGACCCGGACACTGAAGCTTTCTTT
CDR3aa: CASSRYGDPDTEAFF

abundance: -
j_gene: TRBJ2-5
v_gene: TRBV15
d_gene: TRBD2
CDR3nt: TGTGCCACCAGCCCGTGGACTAGCGGGGAAGAGACCCAGTACTTC
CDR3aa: CATSPWTSGEETQYF

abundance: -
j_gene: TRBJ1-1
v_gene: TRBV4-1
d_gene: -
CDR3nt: TGCGCCAGCAGCTGGACTGGGACTGAAGCTTTCTTT
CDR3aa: CASSWTGTEAFF

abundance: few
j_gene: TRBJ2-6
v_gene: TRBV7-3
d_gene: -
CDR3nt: TGTGCCAGCAGCTTGGGTTCTGGGGCCAACGTCCTGACTTTC
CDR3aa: CASSLGSGANVLTF

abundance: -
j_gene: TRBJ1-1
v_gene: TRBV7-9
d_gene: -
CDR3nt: TGTGCCAGCAGCCCACCCCCGACAGCTAACACTGAAGCTTTCTTT
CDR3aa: CASSPPPTANTEAFF

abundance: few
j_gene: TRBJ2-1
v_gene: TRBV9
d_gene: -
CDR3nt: TGTGCCAGCAGCCCCGACCGGTCCGCGGACAATGAGCAGTTCTTC
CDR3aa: CASSPDRSADNEQFF

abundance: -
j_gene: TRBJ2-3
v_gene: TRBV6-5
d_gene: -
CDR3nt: TGTGCCAGCAGTTACAGTACTAGCACAGATACGCAGTATTTT
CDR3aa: CASSYSTSTDTQYF

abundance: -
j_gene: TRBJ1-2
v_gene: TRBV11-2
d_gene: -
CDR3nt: TGTGCCAGCAGCCTCGGGACCGCGGACCGGGGCTACACCTTC
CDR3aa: CASSLGTADRGYTF

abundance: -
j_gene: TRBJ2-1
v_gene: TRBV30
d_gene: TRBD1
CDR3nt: TGTGCCTGGGGGCTACAGGGGGCGAGGTACAATGAGCAGTTCTTC
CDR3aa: CAWGLQGARYNEQFF

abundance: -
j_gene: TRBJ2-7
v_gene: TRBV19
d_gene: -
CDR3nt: TGTGCCAGTAGTGTCTCGGCGGGGAGCTCCTACGAGCAGTACTTC
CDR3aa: CASSVSAGSSYEQYF

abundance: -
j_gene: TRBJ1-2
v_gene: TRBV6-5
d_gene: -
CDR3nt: TGTGCCAGCAGTTACGACAAAATGGGACACTATGGCTACACCTTC
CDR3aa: CASSYDKMGHYGYTF

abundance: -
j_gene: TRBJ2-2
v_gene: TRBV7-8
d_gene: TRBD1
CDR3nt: TGTGCCAGCAGCTCCCGGGACAGAACGAACACCGGGGAGCTGTTTTTT
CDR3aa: CASSSRDRTNTGELFF

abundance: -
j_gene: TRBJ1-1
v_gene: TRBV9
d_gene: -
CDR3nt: TGTGCCAGCAGCGTAGGGGATTTAAGGGACACTGAAGCTTTCTTT
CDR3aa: CASSVGDLRDTEAFF

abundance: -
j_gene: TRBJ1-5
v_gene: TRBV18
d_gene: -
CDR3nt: TGTGCCAGCTCGCCTCGTCCCAGGAATCAGCCCCAGCATTTT
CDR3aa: CASSPRPRNQPQHF

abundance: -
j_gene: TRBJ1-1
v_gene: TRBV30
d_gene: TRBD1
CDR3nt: TGTGCCTCCTTGGACAGGGGCGCTGAAGCTTTCTTT
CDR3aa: CASLDRGAEAFF

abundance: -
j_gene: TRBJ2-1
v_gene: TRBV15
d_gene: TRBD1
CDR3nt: TGTGCCACCAGCAGAGTTCACCCGGGACAGGGGGTTCTAAGCGTGGCCTACAATGAGCAGTTCTTC
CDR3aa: CATSRVHPGQGVLSVAYNEQFF

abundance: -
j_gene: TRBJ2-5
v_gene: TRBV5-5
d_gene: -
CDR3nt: TGTGCCAGCAGCCATCCTCCAGGGTTCCAAGAGACCCAGTACTTC
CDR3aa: CASSHPPGFQETQYF

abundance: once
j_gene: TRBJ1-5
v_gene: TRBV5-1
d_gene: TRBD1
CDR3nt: TGCGCCAGCAGCCCCCAAACAGGGGTGGATCAGCCCCAGCATTTT
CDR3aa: CASSPQTGVDQPQHF

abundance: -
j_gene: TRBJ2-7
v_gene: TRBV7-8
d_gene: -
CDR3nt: TGTGCCAGCAGCGCCTTCAGGGGATTCCACTACGAGCAGTACTTC
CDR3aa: CASSAFRGFHYEQYF

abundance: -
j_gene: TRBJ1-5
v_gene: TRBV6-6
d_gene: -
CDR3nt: TGTGCCAGCAGGACCGCAGGGAGCAATCAGCCCCAGCATTTT
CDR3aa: CASRTAGSNQPQHF

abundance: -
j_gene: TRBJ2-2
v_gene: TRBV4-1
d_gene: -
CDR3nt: TGCGCCAGCAGCCAGCTTAACATTAACACCGGGGAGCTGTTTTTT
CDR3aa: CASSQLNINTGELFF

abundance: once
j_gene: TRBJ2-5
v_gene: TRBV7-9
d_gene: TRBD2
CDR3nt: TGTGCCAGCACCTCCGGGGGGAGGGATGAGACCCAGTACTTC
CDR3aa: CASTSGGRDETQYF

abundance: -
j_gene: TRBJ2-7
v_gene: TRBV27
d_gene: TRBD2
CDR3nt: TGTGCCAGCAGTTTAATGGCGGGGGGGGTTAAATACGAGCAGTACTTC
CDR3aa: CASSLMAGGVKYEQYF

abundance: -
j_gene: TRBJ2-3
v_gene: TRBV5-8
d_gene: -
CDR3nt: TGTGCCAGCAGCTTGGCTCAGACCACAGATACGCAGTATTTT
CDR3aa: CASSLAQTTDTQYF

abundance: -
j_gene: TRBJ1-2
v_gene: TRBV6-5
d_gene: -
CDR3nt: TGTGCCAGCAGGACAGACTTGGGCTACACCTTC
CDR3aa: CASRTDLGYTF

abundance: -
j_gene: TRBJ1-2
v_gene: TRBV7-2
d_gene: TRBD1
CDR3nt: TGTGCCAGCAGCTTAGTAGACAGGGAGGGATATGGCTACACCTTC
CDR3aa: CASSLVDREGYGYTF

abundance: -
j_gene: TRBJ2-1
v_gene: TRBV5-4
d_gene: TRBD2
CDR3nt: TGTGCCAGCAGCACCGCGGGGGGAGGCTACAATGAGCAGTTCTTC
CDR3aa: CASSTAGGGYNEQFF

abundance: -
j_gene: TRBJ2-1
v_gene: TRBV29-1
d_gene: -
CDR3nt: TGCAGCGTTGATGCAGGGGACAATGAGCAGTTCTTC
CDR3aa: CSVDAGDNEQFF

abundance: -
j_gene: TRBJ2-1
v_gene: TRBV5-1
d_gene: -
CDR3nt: TGCGCCAGCAAGGACAGTTTATACAATGAGCAGTTCTTC
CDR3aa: CASKDSLYNEQFF

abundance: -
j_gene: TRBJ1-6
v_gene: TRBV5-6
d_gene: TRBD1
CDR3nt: TGTGCCAGCAGCTTTCCGGGACAGGGAAAGTTAAATTCACCCCTCCACTTT
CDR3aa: CASSFPGQGKLNSPLHF

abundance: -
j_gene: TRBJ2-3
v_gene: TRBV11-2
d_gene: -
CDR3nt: TGTGCCAGCAGCCCTACCGAGCTCTACCATCGGGATACGCAGTATTTT
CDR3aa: CASSPTELYHRDTQYF

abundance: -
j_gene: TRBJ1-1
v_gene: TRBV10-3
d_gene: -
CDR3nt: TGTGCCATCAGTGAAGCCGGGACTGAAGCTTTCTTT
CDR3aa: CAISEAGTEAFF

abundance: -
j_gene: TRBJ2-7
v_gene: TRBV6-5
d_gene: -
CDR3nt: TGTGCCAGCAGTTTAAAGGGGTCCAACGAGCAGTACTTC
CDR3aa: CASSLKGSNEQYF

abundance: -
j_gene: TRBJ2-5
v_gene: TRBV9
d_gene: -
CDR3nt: TGTGCCAGCAGCGTAGAGGATAGCCGTCAGACCCAGTACTTC
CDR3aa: CASSVEDSRQTQYF